Described below is a single TCR beta chain sequence and its context. The CDR3 is 13 amino acids. V lost 4 bases and J 4 bases, leaving 11 bases between the germline ends. CDR1 and CDR2 from the germline V gene are SGHRS and YFSETQ. Some clones are missing from TCRdb's copy, which holds only in-frame ones; the method was immunoSEQ multiplex PCR. The repertoire includes 100,000 to 150,000 clones, about 86% of them detected once, and roughly 9.1% sits in the top ten. These data belong to a study of blood T cell repertoires in COVID-19. On the study more broadly: The origin of the acute and convalescent COVID-19 samples was the United States, Italy and Spain.

The sample comprised peripheral blood. The sequence came from a woman aged 60-75 years with active or convalescent COVID-19. This rearrangement joins TRBV5-1 to TRBJ1-2; TRBD1 is a possible D gene (6 bases). The CDR3: CASSNRVTYGYTF. CDR3 in DNA: TGCGCCAGCAGCAACAGGGTTACCTATGGCTACACCTTC.